These T cell receptor beta chains were read from a single sample in a study of glioma-infiltrating T cells. TCRdb re-called the multiplex PCR reads through MiXCR, storing one row per CDR3 protein. The table records about 140,000 distinct CDR3 sequences, approximately 39% of them present only once. Sample: glioma tissue, nonneoplastic brain tissue, or PBMCs (not recorded which). These receptors originate from a human donor with low-grade glioma or glioblastoma, undergoing nonglioma brain surgery, or in good health (not recorded which). Both conserved end residues are part of each CDR3. A D gene is named only where the DNA matches it firmly. Expanded clones are given a class, and other clones once, few, many or no size at all.

D,size,J,V,CDR3,DNA
TRBD2,few,TRBJ2-3,TRBV12-3/TRBV12-4,CASRTGLATDTQYF,TGTGCCAGCAGAACCGGACTAGCCACAGATACGCAGTATTTT
NA,NA,TRBJ1-5,TRBV6-2/TRBV6-3,CASSYSWGISQPQHF,TGTGCCAGCAGTTACTCATGGGGGATCAGTCAGCCCCAGCATTTT
NA,NA,TRBJ1-5,TRBV7-9,CASAKAEGPQHF,TGTGCCAGCGCCAAGGCCGAGGGGCCCCAGCATTTT
NA,many,TRBJ1-1,TRBV7-9,CASSPGTANTEAFF,TGTGCCAGCAGCCCCGGGACTGCGAACACTGAAGCTTTCTTT
NA,NA,TRBJ2-2,TRBV6-1,CASSSTSEGTGELFF,TGTGCCAGCAGTTCCACCTCCGAGGGGACCGGGGAGCTGTTTTTT
NA,NA,TRBJ1-1,TRBV20-1,CSARVAGFAEASEAFF,TGCAGTGCTAGGGTCGCGGGCTTCGCAGAGGCATCTGAAGCTTTCTTT
NA,NA,TRBJ1-2,TRBV20-1,CSARPPGEGSGYTF,TGCAGTGCTAGGCCACCCGGGGAGGGTTCGGGCTACACCTTC
NA,once,TRBJ1-2,TRBV2,CASKARPFDGYTF,TGTGCCAGCAAGGCCCGACCCTTCGATGGCTACACCTTC
TRBD1,once,TRBJ1-4,TRBV11-2,CASSPGQVNEKLFF,TGTGCCAGCAGCCCGGGACAGGTGAATGAAAAACTGTTTTTT
NA,NA,TRBJ2-5,TRBV11-2,CASSSLRGKVETQYF,TGTGCCAGCAGCTCACTAAGGGGGAAAGTCGAGACCCAGTACTTC
NA,NA,TRBJ2-7,TRBV6-2/TRBV6-3,CASSRDGNSYEQYF,TGTGCCAGCAGTCGGGACGGTAACTCCTACGAGCAGTACTTC
TRBD1,NA,TRBJ1-5,TRBV12-3/TRBV12-4,CASSLVWTGGPNSNQPQHF,TGTGCCAGCAGCCTCGTTTGGACAGGGGGCCCTAATAGCAATCAGCCCCAGCATTTT
NA,NA,TRBJ2-5,TRBV7-2,CASRTSSVQETQYF,TGTGCCAGCAGGACTTCTAGCGTCCAAGAGACCCAGTACTTC
TRBD1,NA,TRBJ2-5,TRBV20-1,CSADSGTGGLETQYF,TGCAGTGCAGACTCCGGGACAGGGGGCTTAGAGACCCAGTACTTC
NA,NA,TRBJ2-7,TRBV20-1,CSARYRQVSYEQYF,TGCAGTGCTAGATACCGACAGGTCTCCTACGAGCAGTACTTC
NA,few,TRBJ2-5,TRBV27,CASSLWKGSQETQYF,TGTGCCAGCAGTTTGTGGAAGGGATCCCAAGAGACCCAGTACTTC
NA,many,TRBJ1-6,TRBV27,CASSLRGTVNSPLHF,TGTGCCAGCAGTTTAAGGGGGACGGTAAATTCACCCCTCCACTTT
NA,few,TRBJ1-2,TRBV27,CASRPGAGYGYTF,TGTGCCAGCAGACCCGGGGCCGGCTATGGCTACACCTTC
NA,few,TRBJ1-5,TRBV20-1,CSARAPGINQPQHF,TGCAGTGCTAGAGCCCCAGGGATTAATCAGCCCCAGCATTTT
TRBD2,many,TRBJ2-7,TRBV6-1,CASRTAGSSYEQYF,TGTGCCAGCAGGACAGCGGGAAGCTCCTACGAGCAGTACTTC
TRBD2,NA,TRBJ2-7,TRBV7-2,CASSRLAGAGEQYF,TGTGCCAGCAGTAGACTAGCGGGAGCTGGCGAGCAGTACTTC
NA,few,TRBJ1-1,TRBV12-3/TRBV12-4,CASSLNAGLNTEAFF,TGTGCCAGCAGTTTAAATGCCGGACTGAACACTGAAGCTTTCTTT
NA,NA,TRBJ2-3,TRBV24-1,CATSGQTSTDTQYF,TGTGCCACCAGTGGACAGACGAGCACAGATACGCAGTATTTT
NA,NA,TRBJ2-3,TRBV10-3,CAISEYSSTDTQYF,TGTGCCATCAGTGAATATTCTAGCACAGATACGCAGTATTTT
TRBD1,few,TRBJ2-7,TRBV20-1,CSARRGQERYEQYF,TGCAGTGCTAGAAGGGGACAGGAGCGGTACGAGCAGTACTTC
TRBD1,NA,TRBJ1-6,TRBV20-1,CSARDSIRTGANSPLHF,TGCAGTGCTAGAGATTCCATTAGGACAGGGGCTAATTCACCCCTCCACTTT
NA,NA,TRBJ1-1,TRBV9,CASSSRGEGGTEAFF,TGTGCCAGCAGCTCCCGAGGGGAGGGTGGGACTGAAGCTTTCTTT
TRBD2,few,TRBJ2-7,TRBV2,CASGTSGRASSYEQYF,TGTGCCAGCGGGACTAGCGGGAGGGCCAGTTCCTACGAGCAGTACTTC
TRBD1,NA,TRBJ2-7,TRBV11-2,CASSLGSPGQGAYEQYF,TGTGCCAGCAGCTTAGGTTCCCCGGGACAGGGTGCCTACGAGCAGTACTTC
NA,NA,TRBJ2-3,TRBV28,CASLDRINTDTHYF,TGTGCCAGCTTGGACAGAATAAACACAGATACGCATTATTTT
NA,NA,TRBJ1-4,TRBV28,CASSIQGGSEKLFF,TGTGCCAGCAGCATACAGGGAGGTTCTGAAAAACTGTTTTTT
TRBD1,NA,TRBJ2-7,TRBV20-1,CSARVATGSPYEQYF,TGCAGTGCTAGAGTGGCGACAGGGAGCCCCTACGAGCAGTACTTC
NA,once,TRBJ2-7,TRBV18,CASSPEPAVAYEQYF,TGTGCCAGCTCACCAGAACCGGCAGTTGCCTACGAGCAGTACTTC
NA,NA,TRBJ1-4,TRBV6-1,CASRSDPSRSEKLFF,TGTGCCAGCAGATCCGACCCCTCTAGGAGTGAAAAACTGTTTTTT
NA,NA,TRBJ2-3,TRBV7-2,CASSLQRTYTDTQYF,TGTGCCAGCAGCTTACAGCGGACCTACACAGATACGCAGTATTTT
TRBD2,few,TRBJ2-3,TRBV6-1,CASSEPGLAGGRDTQYF,TGTGCCAGCAGTGAACCAGGACTAGCGGGGGGGAGAGATACGCAGTATTTT
NA,NA,TRBJ2-1,TRBV28,CASSLAEDVYNEQFF,TGTGCCAGCAGTTTGGCGGAGGATGTCTACAATGAGCAGTTCTTC
NA,NA,TRBJ1-5,TRBV7-9,CASSLGGFSNQPQHF,TGTGCCAGCAGCTTAGGCGGATTTAGCAATCAGCCCCAGCATTTT
NA,NA,TRBJ2-5,TRBV6-1,CASSKQETQYF,TGTGCCAGCAGTAAACAAGAGACCCAGTACTTC
NA,few,TRBJ2-5,TRBV12-3/TRBV12-4,CASSFHGETQYF,TGTGCCAGCAGTTTTCACGGGGAGACCCAGTACTTC
NA,NA,TRBJ2-5,TRBV20-1,CSARMPGAQETQYF,TGCAGTGCTAGAATGCCAGGGGCCCAAGAGACCCAGTACTTC
NA,NA,TRBJ2-3,TRBV27,CASSLRPPGFKDTQYF,TGTGCCAGCAGTTTACGGCCTCCGGGGTTCAAAGATACGCAGTATTTT
NA,few,TRBJ1-4,TRBV28,CASSGHLNEKLFF,TGTGCCAGCAGCGGACACCTTAATGAAAAACTGTTTTTT
TRBD1,few,TRBJ1-2,TRBV27,CASSRQGYGYTF,TGTGCCAGCAGTCGACAGGGTTATGGCTACACCTTC
NA,few,TRBJ1-2,TRBV28,CASTGANYGYTF,TGTGCCAGCACCGGGGCCAACTATGGCTACACCTTC
NA,few,TRBJ1-1,TRBV4-1,CASSQEFFGGTEAFF,TGCGCCAGCAGCCAAGAATTTTTCGGGGGCACTGAAGCTTTCTTT
NA,NA,TRBJ2-7,TRBV6-6,CASSYSVAYEQYF,TGTGCCAGCAGTTACTCGGTAGCCTACGAGCAGTACTTC
TRBD1,few,TRBJ2-5,TRBV6-1,CASSDGQGIKETQYF,TGTGCCAGCAGTGATGGACAGGGGATTAAAGAGACCCAGTACTTC
NA,once,TRBJ2-5,TRBV7-3,CASSPTPGKGQETQYF,TGTGCCAGCAGCCCCACCCCGGGGAAGGGACAAGAGACCCAGTACTTC
NA,many,TRBJ1-5,TRBV27,CASSYLGRQPQHF,TGTGCCAGCAGTTATCTAGGGCGACAGCCCCAGCATTTT
TRBD1,NA,TRBJ1-1,TRBV28,CATRTGGSEAFF,TGTGCCACCAGGACAGGGGGCTCTGAAGCTTTCTTT
NA,few,TRBJ2-7,TRBV6-6,CASSYRESSYEQYF,TGTGCCAGCAGTTACCGGGAAAGCTCCTACGAGCAGTACTTC
NA,NA,TRBJ1-5,TRBV6-1,CASSQGTNQPQHF,TGTGCCAGCAGTCAAGGGACGAATCAGCCCCAGCATTTT
NA,few,TRBJ2-5,TRBV20-1,CSARVGQQETQYF,TGCAGTGCTAGAGTGGGCCAGCAAGAGACCCAGTACTTC
NA,NA,TRBJ2-1,TRBV4-1,CASSQARDLHYNEQFF,TGCGCCAGCAGCCAAGCCCGGGACCTCCACTACAATGAGCAGTTCTTC
TRBD2,NA,TRBJ2-3,TRBV4-2,CASSQGTSNTDTQYF,TGTGCCAGCAGCCAAGGGACTAGCAACACAGATACGCAGTATTTT
NA,NA,TRBJ2-3,TRBV6-6,CASSFRQNTDTQYF,TGTGCCAGCAGCTTCCGACAGAATACAGATACGCAGTATTTT
NA,NA,TRBJ2-5,TRBV27,CASSLDSPGPQYF,TGTGCCAGCAGTTTAGACTCGCCAGGGCCCCAGTACTTC
NA,NA,TRBJ1-1,TRBV6-5,CASISPLTNTEAFF,TGTGCCAGCATTTCCCCCCTGACCAACACTGAAGCTTTCTTT
NA,few,TRBJ2-1,TRBV20-1,CSAYRQPGQNEQFF,TGCAGTGCTTACCGACAACCGGGGCAAAATGAGCAGTTCTTC